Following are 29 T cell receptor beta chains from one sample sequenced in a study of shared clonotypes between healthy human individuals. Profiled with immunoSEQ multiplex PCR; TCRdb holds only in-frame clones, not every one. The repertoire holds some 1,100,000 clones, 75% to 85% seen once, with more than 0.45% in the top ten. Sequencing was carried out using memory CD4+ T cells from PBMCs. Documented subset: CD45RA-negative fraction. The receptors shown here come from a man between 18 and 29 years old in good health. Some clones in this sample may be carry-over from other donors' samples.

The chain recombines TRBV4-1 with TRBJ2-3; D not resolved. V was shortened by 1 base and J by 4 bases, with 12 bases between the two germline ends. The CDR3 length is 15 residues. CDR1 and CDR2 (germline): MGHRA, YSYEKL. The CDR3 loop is CASSQGFPRPDTQYF. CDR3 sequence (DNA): TGCGCCAGCAGCCAAGGCTTCCCCCGGCCAGATACGCAGTATTTT.

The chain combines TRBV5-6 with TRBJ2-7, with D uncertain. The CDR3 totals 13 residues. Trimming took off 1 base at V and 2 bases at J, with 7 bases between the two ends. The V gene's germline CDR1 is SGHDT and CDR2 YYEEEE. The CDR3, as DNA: TGTGCCAGCAGCTTGAGGTTCACCTACGAGCAGTACTTC. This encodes CASSLRFTYEQYF.

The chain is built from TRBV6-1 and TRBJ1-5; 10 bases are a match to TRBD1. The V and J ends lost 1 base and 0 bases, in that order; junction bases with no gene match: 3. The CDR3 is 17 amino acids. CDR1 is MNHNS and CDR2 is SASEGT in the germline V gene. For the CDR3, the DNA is TGTGCCAGCAGTGAAGGGACAGGGGGGACTAGCAATCAGCCCCAGCATTTT. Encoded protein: CASSEGTGGTSNQPQHF.

The CDR3 region is CASEDRSINYGYTF. CDR3 DNA: TGTGCCAGCGAAGACAGATCCATTAACTATGGCTACACCTTC. This rearrangement joins TRBV28 to TRBJ1-2; the D gene is possibly TRBD1 (5 bases). The V end was cut by 8 bases, the J end by 1 base, with 14 bases between. Germline loops: CDR1 MDHEN, CDR2 SYDVKM. The CDR3 consists of 14 residues.

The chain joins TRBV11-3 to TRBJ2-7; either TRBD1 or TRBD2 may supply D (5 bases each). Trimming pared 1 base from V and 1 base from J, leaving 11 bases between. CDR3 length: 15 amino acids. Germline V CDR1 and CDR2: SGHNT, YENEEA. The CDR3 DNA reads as TGTGCCAGCAGCTTAGGGACGGGGCCGTCCTACGAGCAGTACTTC. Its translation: CASSLGTGPSYEQYF.

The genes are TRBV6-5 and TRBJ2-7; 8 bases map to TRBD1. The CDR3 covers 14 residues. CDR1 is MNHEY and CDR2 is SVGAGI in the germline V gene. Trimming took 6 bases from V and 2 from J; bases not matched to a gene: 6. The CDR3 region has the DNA TGTGCCAGCAGAGAGACAGGGGTTCCCTACGAGCAGTACTTC. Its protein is CASRETGVPYEQYF.

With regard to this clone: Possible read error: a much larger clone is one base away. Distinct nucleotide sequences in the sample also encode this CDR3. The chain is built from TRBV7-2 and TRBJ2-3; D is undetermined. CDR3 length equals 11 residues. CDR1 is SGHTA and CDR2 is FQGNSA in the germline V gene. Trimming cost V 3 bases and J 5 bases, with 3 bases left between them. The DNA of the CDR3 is TGTGCCAGCAGCTTCGGAGATACGCAGTATTTT. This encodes CASSFGDTQYF.

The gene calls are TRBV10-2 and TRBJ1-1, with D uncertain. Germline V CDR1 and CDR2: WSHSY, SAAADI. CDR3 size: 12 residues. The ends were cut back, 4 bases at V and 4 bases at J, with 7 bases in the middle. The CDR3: CASSAQATEAFF. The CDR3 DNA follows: TGCGCCAGCAGTGCTCAGGCCACTGAAGCTTTCTTT.

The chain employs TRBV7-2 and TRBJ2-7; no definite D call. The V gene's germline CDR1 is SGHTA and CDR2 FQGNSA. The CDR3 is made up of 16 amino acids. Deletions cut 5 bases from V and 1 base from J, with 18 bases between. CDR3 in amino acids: CASSIVVTSPSYEQYF. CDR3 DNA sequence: TGTGCCAGCAGCATCGTTGTCACGTCTCCATCCTACGAGCAGTACTTC. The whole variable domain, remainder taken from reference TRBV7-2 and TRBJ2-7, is GAGVSQSPSNKVTEKGKDVELRCDPISGHTALYWYRQSLGQGLEFLIYFQGNSAPDKSGLPSDRFSAERTGGSVSTLTIQRTQQEDSAVYLCASSIVVTSPSYEQYFGPGTRLTVT.

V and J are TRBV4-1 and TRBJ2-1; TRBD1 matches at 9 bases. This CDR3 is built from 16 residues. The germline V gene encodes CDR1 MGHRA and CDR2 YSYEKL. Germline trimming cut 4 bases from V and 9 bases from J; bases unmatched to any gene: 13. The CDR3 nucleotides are TGCGCCAGCAGCCCTTACCGACAGGGGGGAAGTAGTGAGCAGTTCTTC. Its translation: CASSPYRQGGSSEQFF.

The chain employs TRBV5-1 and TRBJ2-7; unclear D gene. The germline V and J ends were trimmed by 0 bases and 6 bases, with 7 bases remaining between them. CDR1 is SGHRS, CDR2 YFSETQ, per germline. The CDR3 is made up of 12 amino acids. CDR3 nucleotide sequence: TGCGCCAGCAGCTTGGTTGTCTCCGAGCAGTACTTC. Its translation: CASSLVVSEQYF.

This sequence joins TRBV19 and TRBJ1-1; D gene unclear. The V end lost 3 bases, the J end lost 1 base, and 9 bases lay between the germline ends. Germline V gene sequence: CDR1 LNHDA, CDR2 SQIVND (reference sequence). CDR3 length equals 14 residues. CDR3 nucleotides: TGTGCCAGTAGTATGGCGCGGTCGAACACTGAAGCTTTCTTT. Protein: CASSMARSNTEAFF.

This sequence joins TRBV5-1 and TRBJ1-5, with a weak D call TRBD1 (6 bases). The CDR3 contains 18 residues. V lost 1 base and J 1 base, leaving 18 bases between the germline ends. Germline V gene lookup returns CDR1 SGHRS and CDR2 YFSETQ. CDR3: CASSLYPPGQTSNQPQHF. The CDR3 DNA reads TGCGCCAGCAGCTTGTACCCCCCGGGACAAACAAGCAATCAGCCCCAGCATTTT. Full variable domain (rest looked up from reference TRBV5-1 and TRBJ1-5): KAGVTQTPRYLIKTRGQQVTLSCSPISGHRSVSWYQQTPGQGLQFLFEYFSETQRNKGNFPGRFSGRQFSNSRSEMNVSTLELGDSALYLCASSLYPPGQTSNQPQHFGDGTRLSIL.

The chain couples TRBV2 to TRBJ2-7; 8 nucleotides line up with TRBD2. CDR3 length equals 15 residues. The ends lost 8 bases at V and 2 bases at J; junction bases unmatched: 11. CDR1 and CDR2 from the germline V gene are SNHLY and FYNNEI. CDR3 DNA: TGTGCCAGCGGAGGACTAGCCAAGCCCCCCTACGAGCAGTACTTC. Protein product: CASGGLAKPPYEQYF.

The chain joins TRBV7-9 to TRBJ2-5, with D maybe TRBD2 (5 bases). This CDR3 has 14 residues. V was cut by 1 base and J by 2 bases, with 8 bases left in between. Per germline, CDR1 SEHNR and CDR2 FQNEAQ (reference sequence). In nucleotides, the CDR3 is TGTGCCAGCAGCTTAGGCGGGCAGCAAGAGACCCAGTACTTC. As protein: CASSLGGQQETQYF.

The CDR3 DNA follows: TGTGCCAGCAGCTCAGGACTGAACTATGGCTACACCTTC. Its translation is CASSSGLNYGYTF. This chain connects TRBV14 to TRBJ1-2; D gene unclear. V was shortened by 5 bases and J by 2 bases, with 9 bases between the two germline ends. This CDR3 contains 13 residues. Looked up from germline, CDR1 is SGHDN and CDR2 is FVKESK.

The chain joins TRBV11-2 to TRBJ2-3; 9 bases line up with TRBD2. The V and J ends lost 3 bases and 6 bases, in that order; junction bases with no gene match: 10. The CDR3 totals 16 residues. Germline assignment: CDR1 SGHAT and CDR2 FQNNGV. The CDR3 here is CASSLSGGRALDTQYF. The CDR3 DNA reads TGTGCCAGCAGCTTGTCGGGCGGGAGGGCCTTGGATACGCAGTATTTT.

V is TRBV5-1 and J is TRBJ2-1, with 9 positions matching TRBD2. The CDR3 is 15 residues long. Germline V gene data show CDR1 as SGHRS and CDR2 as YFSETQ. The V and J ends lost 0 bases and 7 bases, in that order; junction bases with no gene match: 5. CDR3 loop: CASSLDQREVNEQFF. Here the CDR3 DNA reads TGCGCCAGCAGCTTGGACCAGCGGGAGGTAAATGAGCAGTTCTTC.

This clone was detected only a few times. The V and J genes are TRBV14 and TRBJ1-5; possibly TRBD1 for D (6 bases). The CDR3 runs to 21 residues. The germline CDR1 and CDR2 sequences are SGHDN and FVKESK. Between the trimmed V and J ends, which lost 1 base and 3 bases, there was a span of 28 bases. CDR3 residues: CASSQGVATGGRIGLNQPQHF. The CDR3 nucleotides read TGTGCCAGCAGCCAAGGCGTTGCGACAGGAGGGAGGATCGGTCTCAATCAGCCCCAGCATTTT. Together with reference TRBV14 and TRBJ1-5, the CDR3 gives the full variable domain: EAGVTQFPSHSVIEKGQTVTLRCDPISGHDNLYWYRRVMGKEIKFLLHFVKESKQDESGMPNNRFLAERTGGTYSTLKVQPAELEDSGVYFCASSQGVATGGRIGLNQPQHFGDGTRLSIL.

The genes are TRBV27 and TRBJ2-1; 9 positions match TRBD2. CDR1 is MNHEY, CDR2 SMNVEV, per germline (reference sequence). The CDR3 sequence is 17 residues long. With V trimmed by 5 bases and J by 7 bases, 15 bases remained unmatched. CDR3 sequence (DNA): TGTGCCAGCAGTGATCTCCTAGGGGCGGGAGGGGGGAATGAGCAGTTCTTC. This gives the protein CASSDLLGAGGGNEQFF.

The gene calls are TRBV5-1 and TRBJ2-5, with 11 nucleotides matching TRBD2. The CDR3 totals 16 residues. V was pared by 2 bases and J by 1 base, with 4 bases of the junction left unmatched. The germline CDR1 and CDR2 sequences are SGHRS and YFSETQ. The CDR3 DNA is TGCGCCAGCAGCTTAGGACTAGCGGGTTTCCAAGAGACCCAGTACTTC. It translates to CASSLGLAGFQETQYF.

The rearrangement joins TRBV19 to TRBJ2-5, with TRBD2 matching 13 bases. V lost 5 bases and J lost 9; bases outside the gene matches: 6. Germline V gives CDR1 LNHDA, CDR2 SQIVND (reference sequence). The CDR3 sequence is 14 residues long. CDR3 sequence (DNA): TGTGCCAGTAGTCCAACTAGCGGGAGGGCGGCCCAGTACTTC. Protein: CASSPTSGRAAQYF.

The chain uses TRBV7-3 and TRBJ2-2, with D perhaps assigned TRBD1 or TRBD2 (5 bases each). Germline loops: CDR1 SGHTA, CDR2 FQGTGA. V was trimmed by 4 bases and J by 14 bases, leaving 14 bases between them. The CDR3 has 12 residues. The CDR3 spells CASSSTPGTLFF. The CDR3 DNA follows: TGTGCCAGCAGCTCAACCCCAGGGACCCTGTTTTTT.

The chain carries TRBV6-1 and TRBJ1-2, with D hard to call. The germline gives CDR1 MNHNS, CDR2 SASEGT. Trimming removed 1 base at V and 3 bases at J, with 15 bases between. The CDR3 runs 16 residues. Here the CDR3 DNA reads TGTGCCAGCAGTGAAGGCCCAGGCCCGGCGGACTATGGCTACACCTTC. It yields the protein CASSEGPGPADYGYTF.

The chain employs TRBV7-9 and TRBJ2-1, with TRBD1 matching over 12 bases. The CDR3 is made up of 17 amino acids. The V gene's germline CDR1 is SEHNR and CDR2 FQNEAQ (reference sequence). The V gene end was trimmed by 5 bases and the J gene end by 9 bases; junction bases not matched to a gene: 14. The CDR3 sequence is CASSPSPGQGAGSEQFF. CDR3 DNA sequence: TGTGCCAGCAGCCCCTCCCCGGGACAGGGGGCAGGGAGTGAGCAGTTCTTC.

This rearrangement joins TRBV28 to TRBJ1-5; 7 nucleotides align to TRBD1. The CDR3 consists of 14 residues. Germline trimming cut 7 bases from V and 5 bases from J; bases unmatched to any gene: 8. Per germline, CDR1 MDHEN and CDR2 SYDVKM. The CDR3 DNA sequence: TGTGCCAGCAATATAGAGGGGGCGGATCAGCCCCAGCATTTT. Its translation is CASNIEGADQPQHF.

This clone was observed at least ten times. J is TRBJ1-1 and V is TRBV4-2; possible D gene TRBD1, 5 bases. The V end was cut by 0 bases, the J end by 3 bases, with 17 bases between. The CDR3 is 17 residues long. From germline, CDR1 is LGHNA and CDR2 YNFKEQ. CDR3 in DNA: TGTGCCAGCAGCCAAGATACGAGGGCGGGGGGGTACACTGAAGCTTTCTTT. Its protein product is CASSQDTRAGGYTEAFF.

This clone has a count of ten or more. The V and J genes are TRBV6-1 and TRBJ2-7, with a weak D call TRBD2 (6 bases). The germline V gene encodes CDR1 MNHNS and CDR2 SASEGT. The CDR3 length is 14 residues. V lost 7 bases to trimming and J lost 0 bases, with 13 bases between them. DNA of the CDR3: TGTGCCAGCATGGATGGAGGGATCTCCTACGAGCAGTACTTC. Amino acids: CASMDGGISYEQYF.

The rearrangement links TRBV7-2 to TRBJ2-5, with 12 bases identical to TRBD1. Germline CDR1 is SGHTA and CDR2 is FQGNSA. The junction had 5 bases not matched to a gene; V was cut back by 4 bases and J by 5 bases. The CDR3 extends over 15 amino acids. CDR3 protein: CASSSSGQGAETQYF. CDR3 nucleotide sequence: TGTGCCAGCAGCTCCTCGGGACAGGGGGCGGAGACCCAGTACTTC.